Detailed here is one T cell receptor beta chain. Its antigen is not identified. The entry originates in a study of T cell responses to AZD1222 COVID-19 vaccine. Findings of the study overall: Samples come after the peak T cell response, not at day 14. Clonal diversity was possibly underestimated; the donors were predominantly white British and more often female.

Assay: immunoSEQ multiplex PCR; the TCRdb copy retains only in-frame clones and omits some. The data hold approximately 170,000 clones, with 80% to 95% observed a single time. The CDR3 contains 13 residues. With 6 bases clipped from V and 2 bases from J, the junction kept 2 bases outside the gene matches. CDR1 is SNHLY, CDR2 FYNNEI, per germline. The TCR originated in an adult in good health. The chain uses TRBV2 and TRBJ2-7, with 9 nucleotides matching TRBD2. Sequencing used peripheral blood, obtained on day 0 of AZD1222 vaccination. The CDR3 DNA reads TGTGCCAGCAGGACTAGCGGCCCCTACGAGCAGTACTTC. Translated: CASRTSGPYEQYF. The complete variable domain, with remaining parts taken from reference TRBV2 and TRBJ2-7, reads EPEVTQTPSHQVTQMGQEVILRCVPISNHLYFYWYRQILGQKVEFLVSFYNNEISEKSEIFDDQFSVERPDGSNFTLKIRSTKLEDSAMYFCASRTSGPYEQYFGPGTRLTVT.